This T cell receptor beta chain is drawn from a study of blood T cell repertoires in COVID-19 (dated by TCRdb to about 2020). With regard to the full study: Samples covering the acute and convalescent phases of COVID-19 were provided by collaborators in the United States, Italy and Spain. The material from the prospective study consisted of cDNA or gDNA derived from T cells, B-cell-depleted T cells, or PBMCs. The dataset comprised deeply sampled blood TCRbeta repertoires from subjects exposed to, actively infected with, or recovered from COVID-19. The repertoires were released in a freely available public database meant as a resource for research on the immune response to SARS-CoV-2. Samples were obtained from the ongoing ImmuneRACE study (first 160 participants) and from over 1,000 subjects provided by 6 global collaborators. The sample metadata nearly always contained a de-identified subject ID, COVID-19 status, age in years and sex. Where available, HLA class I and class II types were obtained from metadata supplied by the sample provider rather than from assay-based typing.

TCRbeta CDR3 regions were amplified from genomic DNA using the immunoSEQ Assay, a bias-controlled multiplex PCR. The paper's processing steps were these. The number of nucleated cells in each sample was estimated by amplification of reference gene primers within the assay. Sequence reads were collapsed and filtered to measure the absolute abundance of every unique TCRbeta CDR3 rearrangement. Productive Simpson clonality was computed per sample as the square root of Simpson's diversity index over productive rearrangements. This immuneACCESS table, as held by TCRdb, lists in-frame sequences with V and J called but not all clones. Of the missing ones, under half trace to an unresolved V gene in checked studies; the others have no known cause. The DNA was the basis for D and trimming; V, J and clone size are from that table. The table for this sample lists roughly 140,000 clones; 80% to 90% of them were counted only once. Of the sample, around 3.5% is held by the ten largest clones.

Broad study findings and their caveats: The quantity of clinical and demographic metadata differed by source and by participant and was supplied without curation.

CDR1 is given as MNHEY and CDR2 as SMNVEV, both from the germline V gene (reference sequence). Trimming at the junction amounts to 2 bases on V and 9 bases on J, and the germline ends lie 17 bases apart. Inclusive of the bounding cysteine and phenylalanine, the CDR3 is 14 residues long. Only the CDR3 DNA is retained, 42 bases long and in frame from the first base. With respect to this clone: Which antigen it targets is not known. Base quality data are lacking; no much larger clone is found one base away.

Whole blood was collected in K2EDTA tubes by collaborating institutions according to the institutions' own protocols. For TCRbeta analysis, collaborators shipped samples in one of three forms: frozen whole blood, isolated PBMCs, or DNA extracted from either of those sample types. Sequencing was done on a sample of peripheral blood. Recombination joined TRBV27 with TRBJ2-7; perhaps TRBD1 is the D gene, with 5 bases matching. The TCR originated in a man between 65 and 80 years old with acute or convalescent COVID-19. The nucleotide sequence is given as TGTGCCAGCAGTTTAAGGCAGGGCCAGCCGGGGCAGTACTTC. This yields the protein CASSLRQGQPGQYF.